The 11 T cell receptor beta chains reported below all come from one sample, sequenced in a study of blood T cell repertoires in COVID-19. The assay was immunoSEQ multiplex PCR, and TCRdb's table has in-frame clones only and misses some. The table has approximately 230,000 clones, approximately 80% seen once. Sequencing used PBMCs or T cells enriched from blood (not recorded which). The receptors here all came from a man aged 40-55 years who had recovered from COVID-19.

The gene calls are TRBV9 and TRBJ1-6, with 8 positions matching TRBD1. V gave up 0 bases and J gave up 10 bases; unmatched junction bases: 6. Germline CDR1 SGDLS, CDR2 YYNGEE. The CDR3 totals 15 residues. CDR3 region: CASSVAAGGVSPLHF. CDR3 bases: TGTGCCAGCAGCGTAGCAGCAGGGGGCGTCTCACCCCTCCACTTT.

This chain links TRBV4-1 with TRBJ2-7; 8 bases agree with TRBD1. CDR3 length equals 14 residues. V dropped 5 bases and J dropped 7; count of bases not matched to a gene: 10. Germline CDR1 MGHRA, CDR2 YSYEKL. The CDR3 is CASSGRTGLWEQYF. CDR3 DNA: TGCGCCAGCAGCGGGCGGACAGGGTTGTGGGAGCAGTACTTC.

In DNA, the CDR3 is TGTGCCAGCAGTGGCGGGACAGGATCCTACGAGCAGTACTTC. Its protein product is CASSGGTGSYEQYF. J is TRBJ2-7 and V is TRBV28; 8 bases are shared with TRBD1. This CDR3 is built from 14 residues. Germline trimming cut 5 bases from V and 1 base from J; bases unmatched to any gene: 4. The germline CDR1 and CDR2 sequences are MDHEN and SYDVKM.

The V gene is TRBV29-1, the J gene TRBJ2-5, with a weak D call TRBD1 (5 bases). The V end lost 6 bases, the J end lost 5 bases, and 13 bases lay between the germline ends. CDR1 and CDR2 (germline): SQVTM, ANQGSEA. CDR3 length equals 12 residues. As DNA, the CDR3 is TGCAGCGTCGCAGGGATATGGGAGACCCAGTACTTC. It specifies CSVAGIWETQYF. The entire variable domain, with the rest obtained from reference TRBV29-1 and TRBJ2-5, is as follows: SAVISQKPSRDICQRGTSLTIQCQVDSQVTMMFWYRQQPGQSLTLIATANQGSEATYESGFVIDKFPISRPNLTFSTLTVSNMSPEDSSIYLCSVAGIWETQYFGPGTRLLVL.

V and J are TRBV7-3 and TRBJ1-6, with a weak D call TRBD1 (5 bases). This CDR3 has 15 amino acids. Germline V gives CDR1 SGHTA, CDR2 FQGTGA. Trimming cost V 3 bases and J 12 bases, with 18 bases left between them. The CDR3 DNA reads TGTGCCAGCAGCTTGGGGGGTAATTCAGGTCTACCCCTCCACTTT. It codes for CASSLGGNSGLPLHF.

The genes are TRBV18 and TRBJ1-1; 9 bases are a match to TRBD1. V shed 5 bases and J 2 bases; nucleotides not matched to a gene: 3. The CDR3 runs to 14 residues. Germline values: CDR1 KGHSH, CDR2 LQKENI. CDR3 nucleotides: TGTGCCAGCTCAGCGGGACAGGGAAACACTGAAGCTTTCTTT. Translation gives CASSAGQGNTEAFF.

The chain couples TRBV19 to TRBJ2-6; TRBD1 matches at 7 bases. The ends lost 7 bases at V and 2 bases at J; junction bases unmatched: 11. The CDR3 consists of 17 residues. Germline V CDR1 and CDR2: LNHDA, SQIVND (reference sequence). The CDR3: CASTRSQGLTGANVLTF. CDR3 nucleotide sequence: TGTGCCAGTACTAGGTCACAGGGGCTGACTGGGGCCAACGTCCTGACTTTC.

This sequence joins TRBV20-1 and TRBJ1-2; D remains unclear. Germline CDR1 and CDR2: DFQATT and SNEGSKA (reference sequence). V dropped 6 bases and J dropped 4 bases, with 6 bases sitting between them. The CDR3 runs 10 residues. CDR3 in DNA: TGCAGTGCGCGTTTCTATGGCTACACCTTC. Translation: CSARFYGYTF.

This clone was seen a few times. In nucleotides, the CDR3 is TGCGCCAGCAGTGCAGCGGTGGGCGAGCAGTACTTC. Translating gives CASSAAVGEQYF. This chain links TRBV10-1 with TRBJ2-7; D may be TRBD2 (5 bases). Germline loops: CDR1 WNHNN, CDR2 SYGVQD (reference sequence). The V and J ends lost 4 bases and 6 bases respectively, with 10 bases between them. This CDR3 has 12 amino acids.

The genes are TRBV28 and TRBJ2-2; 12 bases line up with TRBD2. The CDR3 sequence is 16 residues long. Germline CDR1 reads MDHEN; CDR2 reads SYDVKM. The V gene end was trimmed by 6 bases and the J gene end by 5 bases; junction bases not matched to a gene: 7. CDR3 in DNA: TGTGCCAGCAGCCCCCCCGGACTAGCGGGGACCGGGGAGCTGTTTTTT. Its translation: CASSPPGLAGTGELFF.

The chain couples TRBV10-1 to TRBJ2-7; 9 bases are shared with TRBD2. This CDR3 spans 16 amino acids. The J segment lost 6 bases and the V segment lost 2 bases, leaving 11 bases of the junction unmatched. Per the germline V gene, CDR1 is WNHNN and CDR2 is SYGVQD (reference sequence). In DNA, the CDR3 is TGCGCCAGCAGTGAGAATCTGGCGGGAGGGCCAACCGAGCAGTACTTC. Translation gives CASSENLAGGPTEQYF.